This entry features one TCR beta chain sequence. This receptor's antigen is unknown. No base qualities exist here, and no much larger clone lies one base off it. From the cysteine through the phenylalanine, the CDR3 covers 15 amino acids. Only the CDR3 DNA is retained, 45 bases long and in frame from the first base. As encoded in the germline V gene, CDR1 is MGHRA while CDR2 is YSYEKL. Trimming leaves V shorter by 4 bases and J shorter by 2 bases, with the junction holding 7 bases beyond the gene matches. Enrolling through a virtual design, the prospective study's participants ranged in age from roughly 18 to 100 years and lived across approximately 25 United States geographic areas. Cohort assignment in the prospective study relied on participant-reported clinical history from a screening survey and a study questionnaire. In the prospective study, whole blood, serum and a nasopharyngeal or oropharyngeal swab were collected from each participant by mobile phlebotomists. Participants in the prospective study had the option to provide additional blood draws and questionnaires over a roughly 2-month period. Blood samples from the prospective study were shipped frozen or at room temperature prior to DNA extraction.

The data are from a study of blood T cell repertoires in COVID-19 (dated by TCRdb to about 2020). Background on the whole study: Collaborator samples came from the United States, Italy and Spain and covered acute and convalescent phases of COVID-19. The dataset comprised deeply sampled blood TCRbeta repertoires from subjects exposed to, actively infected with, or recovered from COVID-19. The material from the prospective study consisted of cDNA or gDNA derived from T cells, B-cell-depleted T cells, or PBMCs. A freely available public database, intended as a resource for researchers studying the immune response to SARS-CoV-2, is where the repertoires were released. Where available, HLA class I and class II types were taken from metadata supplied by the sample provider and were not determined by assay-based typing. Samples came from the ongoing ImmuneRACE study (first 160 participants) plus 1,254 subjects from 6 global collaborators. Sample metadata almost always included a de-identified subject ID, COVID-19 status, age in years and sex.

TCRbeta CDR3 regions were amplified from genomic DNA by means of the immunoSEQ Assay, a bias-controlled multiplex PCR. In the authors' own workflow: Within the assay, amplification of reference gene primers was used to estimate how many nucleated cells each sample contained. To quantify the absolute abundance of each unique TCRbeta CDR3 rearrangement, sequence reads were collapsed and filtered. Productive Simpson clonality was computed per sample as the square root of Simpson's diversity index over productive rearrangements. TCRdb mirrors the immuneACCESS table, restricted to in-frame sequences. Some clones are absent from its copies; in checked studies, under half trace to an unresolved V gene, and the reason for the others is unknown. For V, J and clone size, that table is used; D and trimming come from the DNA. Within this sample are fewer than 350,000 clones, with approximately 90% of them counted one time only. The top ten constitute 2% to 2.5% of the sample.

Overall study results and their limits: How much clinical and demographic metadata was included differed by source and by participant, and the metadata was provided uncurated.

This sequence was found in a woman aged 40 to 50 with acute COVID-19. The chain uses TRBV4-1 and TRBJ2-5; 7 junctional bases match TRBD1. Sequenced material: PBMCs or T cells enriched from blood (not recorded which). The CDR3: CASSLVRDRQETQYF. The DNA is as follows: TGCGCCAGCAGCCTGGTCCGGGACAGACAAGAGACCCAGTACTTC.